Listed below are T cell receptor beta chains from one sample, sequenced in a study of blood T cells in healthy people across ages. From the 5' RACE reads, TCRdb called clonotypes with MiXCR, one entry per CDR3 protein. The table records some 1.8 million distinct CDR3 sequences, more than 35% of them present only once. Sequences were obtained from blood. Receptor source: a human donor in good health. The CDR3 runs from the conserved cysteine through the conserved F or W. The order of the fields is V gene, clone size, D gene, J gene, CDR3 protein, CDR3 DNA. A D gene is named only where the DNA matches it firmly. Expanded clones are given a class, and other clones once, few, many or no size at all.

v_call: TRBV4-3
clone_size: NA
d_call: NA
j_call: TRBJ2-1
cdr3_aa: CASSQEYVSAGAEQFF
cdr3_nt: TGCGCCAGCAGCCAAGAATATGTCTCCGCGGGGGCTGAGCAGTTCTTC

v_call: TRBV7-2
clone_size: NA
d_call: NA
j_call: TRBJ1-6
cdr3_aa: CASSLEQVSPRHF
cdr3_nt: TGTGCCAGCAGCTTAGAGCAGGTTTCACCCCGCCACTTT

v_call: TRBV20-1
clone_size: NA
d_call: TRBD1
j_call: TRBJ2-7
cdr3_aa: CSAGEQGALYEQYF
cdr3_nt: TGCAGTGCTGGAGAGCAGGGGGCTCTGTACGAGCAGTACTTC

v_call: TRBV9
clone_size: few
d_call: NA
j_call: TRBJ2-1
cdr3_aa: CASSVATGFPNEQFF
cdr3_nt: TGTGCCAGCAGCGTAGCTACGGGATTTCCCAATGAGCAGTTCTTC

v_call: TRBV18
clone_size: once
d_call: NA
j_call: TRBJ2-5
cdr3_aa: CGSSPRGVRETQYF
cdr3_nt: TGTGGCAGCTCACCTCGAGGGGTGCGGGAGACCCAGTACTTC

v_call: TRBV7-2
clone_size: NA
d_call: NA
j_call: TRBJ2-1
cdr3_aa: CASSPWTDSDNEQFF
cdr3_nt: TGTGCCAGCAGCCCCTGGACTGATTCTGACAATGAGCAGTTCTTC

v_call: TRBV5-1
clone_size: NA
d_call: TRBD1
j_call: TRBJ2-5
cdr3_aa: CASSSSPGQGILETQYF
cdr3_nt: TGCGCCAGCAGCTCCAGTCCGGGACAGGGGATATTAGAGACCCAGTACTTC

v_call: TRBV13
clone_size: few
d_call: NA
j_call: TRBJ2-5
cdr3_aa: CASSLRGVWETQYF
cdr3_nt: TGTGCCAGCAGCTTAAGGGGGGTCTGGGAGACCCAGTACTTC

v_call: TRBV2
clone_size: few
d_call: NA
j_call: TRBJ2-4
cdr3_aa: CASSESGGLLDIQYF
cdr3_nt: TGTGCCAGCAGTGAATCCGGGGGACTCTTAGACATTCAGTACTTC

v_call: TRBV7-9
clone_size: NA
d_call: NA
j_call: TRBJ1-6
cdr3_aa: CASSPLATYSPLHF
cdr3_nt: TGTGCCAGCAGCCCTCTCGCAACATATTCACCCCTCCACTTT

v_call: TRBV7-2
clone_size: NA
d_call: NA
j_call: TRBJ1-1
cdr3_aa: CASSLGLYSRTEAFF
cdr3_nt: TGTGCCAGCAGCTTGGGCCTATACAGTCGCACTGAAGCTTTCTTT

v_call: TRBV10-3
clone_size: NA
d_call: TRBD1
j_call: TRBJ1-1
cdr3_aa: CAISDPGQGATEAFF
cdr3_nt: TGTGCCATCAGTGACCCCGGACAGGGGGCAACTGAAGCTTTCTTT

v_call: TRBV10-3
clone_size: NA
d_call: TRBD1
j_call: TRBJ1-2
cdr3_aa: CATKGGLVSNYGYTF
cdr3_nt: TGTGCCACCAAAGGGGGCCTGGTATCTAACTATGGCTACACCTTC

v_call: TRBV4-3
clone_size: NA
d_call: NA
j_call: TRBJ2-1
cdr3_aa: CASSQEVRGVYEQFF
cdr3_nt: TGCGCCAGCAGCCAAGAGGTTAGGGGCGTCTATGAGCAGTTCTTC

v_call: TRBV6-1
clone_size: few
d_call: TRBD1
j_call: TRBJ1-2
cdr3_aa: CAIPGQIYGYTF
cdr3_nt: TGTGCCATCCCGGGACAGATCTATGGCTACACCTTC

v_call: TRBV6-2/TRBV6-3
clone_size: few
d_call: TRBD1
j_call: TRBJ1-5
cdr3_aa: CASSSRGPLNQPQHF
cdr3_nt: TGTGCCAGCAGTTCCAGGGGGCCACTCAATCAGCCCCAGCATTTT

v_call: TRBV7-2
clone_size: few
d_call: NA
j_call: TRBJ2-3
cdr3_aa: CASSPQGGSSTDTQYF
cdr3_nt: TGTGCCAGCAGCCCGCAGGGGGGCTCTAGCACAGATACGCAGTATTTT

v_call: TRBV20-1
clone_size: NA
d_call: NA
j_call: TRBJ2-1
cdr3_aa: CSARGSSGMMSSYNEQFF
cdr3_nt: TGCAGTGCTAGAGGGAGTTCTGGGATGATGAGTTCCTACAATGAGCAGTTCTTC

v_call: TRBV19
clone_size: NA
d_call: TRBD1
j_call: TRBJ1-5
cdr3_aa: CASTGRTGRNQPQHF
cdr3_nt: TGTGCCAGTACAGGGCGGACAGGGAGAAATCAGCCCCAGCATTTT

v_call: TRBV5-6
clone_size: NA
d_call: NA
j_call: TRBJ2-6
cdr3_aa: CASSLTMANVLTF
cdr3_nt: TGTGCCAGCAGCTTGACGATGGCCAACGTCCTGACTTTC

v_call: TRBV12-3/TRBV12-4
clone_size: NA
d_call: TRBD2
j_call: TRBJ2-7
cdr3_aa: CAVGGGSTREQYF
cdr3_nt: TGTGCCGTCGGCGGGGGGAGTACACGCGAGCAGTACTTC

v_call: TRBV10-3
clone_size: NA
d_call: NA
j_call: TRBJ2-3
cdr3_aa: CAISSHSTDTQYF
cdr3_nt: TGTGCCATCAGTTCTCATAGCACAGATACGCAGTATTTT

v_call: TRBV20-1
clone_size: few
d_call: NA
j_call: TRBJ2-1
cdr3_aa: CSASSAPTPYNEQFF
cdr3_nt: TGCAGTGCTAGCTCGGCGCCCACCCCCTACAATGAGCAGTTCTTC

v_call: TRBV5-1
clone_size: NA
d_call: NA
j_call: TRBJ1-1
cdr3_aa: CASSLTRGHSEAFF
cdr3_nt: TGCGCCAGCAGCTTGACGAGGGGCCACTCCGAAGCTTTCTTT

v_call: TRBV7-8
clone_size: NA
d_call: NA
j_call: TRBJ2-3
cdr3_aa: CASSAYLVGADTQYF
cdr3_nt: TGTGCCAGCAGCGCTTATCTTGTAGGGGCAGATACGCAGTATTTT

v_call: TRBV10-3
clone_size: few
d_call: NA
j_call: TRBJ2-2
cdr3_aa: CAISEDGQGLSGELFF
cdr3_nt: TGTGCCATCAGTGAAGACGGGCAGGGGTTATCCGGGGAGCTGTTTTTT

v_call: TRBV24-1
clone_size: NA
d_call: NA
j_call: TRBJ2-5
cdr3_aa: CATSDIQPGQQETQYF
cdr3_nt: TGTGCCACCAGTGATATACAGCCGGGGCAGCAAGAGACCCAGTACTTC

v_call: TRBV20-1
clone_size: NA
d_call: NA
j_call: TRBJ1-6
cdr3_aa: CSARDQGIYNSPLHF
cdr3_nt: TGCAGTGCTAGAGATCAAGGGATTTATAATTCACCCCTCCACTTT

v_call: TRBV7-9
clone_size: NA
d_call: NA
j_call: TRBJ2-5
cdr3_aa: CASSLEGTPHQETQYF
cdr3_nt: TGTGCCAGCAGCTTAGAAGGGACACCCCATCAAGAGACCCAGTACTTC

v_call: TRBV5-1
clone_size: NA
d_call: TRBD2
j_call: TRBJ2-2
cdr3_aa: CASSPPEAGDTGELFF
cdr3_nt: TGCGCCAGCAGCCCACCTGAGGCGGGGGACACCGGGGAGCTGTTTTTT

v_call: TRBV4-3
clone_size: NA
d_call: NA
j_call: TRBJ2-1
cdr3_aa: CASSPGTSSSYNEQFF
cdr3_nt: TGCGCCAGCAGCCCCGGGACATCAAGCTCCTACAATGAGCAGTTCTTC

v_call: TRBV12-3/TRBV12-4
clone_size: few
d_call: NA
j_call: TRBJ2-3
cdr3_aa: CASSLSMGVPCTDTQYF
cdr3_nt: TGTGCCAGCAGTTTATCCATGGGAGTCCCCTGCACAGATACGCAGTATTTT

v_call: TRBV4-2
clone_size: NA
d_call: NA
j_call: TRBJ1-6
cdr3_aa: CASSQEGRLSPLHF
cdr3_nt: TGTGCCAGCAGCCAAGAAGGGAGACTCTCACCCCTCCACTTT

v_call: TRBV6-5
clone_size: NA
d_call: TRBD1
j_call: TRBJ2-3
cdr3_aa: CASSLGTGLNTQYF
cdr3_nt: TGTGCCAGCAGTTTAGGGACAGGGTTAAATACGCAGTATTTT

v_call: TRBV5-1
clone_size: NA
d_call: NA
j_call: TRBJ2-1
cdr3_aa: CASSLEGPSLYNEQFF
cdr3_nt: TGCGCCAGCAGCTTGGAGGGGCCGAGTCTTTACAATGAGCAGTTCTTC

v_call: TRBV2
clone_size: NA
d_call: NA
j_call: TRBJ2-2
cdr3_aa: CASRGLTNTGELFF
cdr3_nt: TGTGCCAGCCGCGGGCTAACGAACACCGGGGAGCTGTTTTTT

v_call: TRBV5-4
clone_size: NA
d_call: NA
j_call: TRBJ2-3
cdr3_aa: CASSPSLGATNTDTQYF
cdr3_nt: TGTGCCAGCAGCCCCTCGTTGGGGGCGACCAACACAGATACGCAGTATTTT

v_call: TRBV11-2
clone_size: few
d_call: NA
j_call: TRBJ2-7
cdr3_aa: CASSLPGGQGEQYF
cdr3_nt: TGTGCCAGCAGCTTACCGGGGGGCCAGGGCGAGCAGTACTTC

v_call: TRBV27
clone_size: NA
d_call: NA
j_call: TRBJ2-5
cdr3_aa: CASSPYASSYNERYF
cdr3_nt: TGTGCCAGCAGTCCCTACGCGAGCTCCTACAATGAGCGGTACTTC

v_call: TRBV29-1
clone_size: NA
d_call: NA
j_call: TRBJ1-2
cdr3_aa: CSVSRQSGLNYGYTF
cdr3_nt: TGCAGCGTTTCCAGACAGTCCGGTCTCAACTATGGCTACACCTTC

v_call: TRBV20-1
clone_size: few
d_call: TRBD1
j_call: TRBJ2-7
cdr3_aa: CSAMDRDPYEQYF
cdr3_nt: TGCAGTGCGATGGACAGGGACCCCTACGAGCAGTACTTC

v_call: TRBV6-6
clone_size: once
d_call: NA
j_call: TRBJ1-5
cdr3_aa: CASSYRWREGNQPQHF
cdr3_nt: TGTGCCAGCAGTTACCGCTGGAGGGAGGGCAATCAGCCCCAGCATTTT

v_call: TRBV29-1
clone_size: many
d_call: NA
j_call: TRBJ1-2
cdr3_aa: CSVPGYGYTF
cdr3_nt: TGCAGCGTGCCCGGTTATGGCTACACCTTC

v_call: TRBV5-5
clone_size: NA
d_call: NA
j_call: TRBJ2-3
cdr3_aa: CASSRTLANADTQYF
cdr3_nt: TGTGCCAGCAGTAGGACTTTGGCCAACGCAGATACGCAGTATTTT

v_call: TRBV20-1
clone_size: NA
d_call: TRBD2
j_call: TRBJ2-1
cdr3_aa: CSARRLAGASYNEQFF
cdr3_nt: TGCAGTGCTAGACGGCTAGCGGGGGCCTCATACAATGAGCAGTTCTTC

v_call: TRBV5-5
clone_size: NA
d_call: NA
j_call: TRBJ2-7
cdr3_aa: CASSLESRVKVYEQYF
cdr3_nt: TGTGCCAGCAGCTTGGAGTCCAGGGTAAAGGTCTACGAGCAGTACTTC

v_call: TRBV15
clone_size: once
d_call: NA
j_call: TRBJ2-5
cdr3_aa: CATSRKRQLETQYF
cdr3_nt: TGTGCCACCAGCAGAAAACGACAGTTAGAGACCCAGTACTTC

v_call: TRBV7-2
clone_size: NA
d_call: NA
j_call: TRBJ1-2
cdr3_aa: CASSPDKAFYGYTF
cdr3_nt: TGTGCCAGCAGCCCAGATAAGGCCTTCTATGGCTACACCTTC

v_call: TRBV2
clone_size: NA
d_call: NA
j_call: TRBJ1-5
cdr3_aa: CASSQKHGSNQPQHF
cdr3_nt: TGTGCCAGCAGTCAGAAACATGGGAGCAATCAGCCCCAGCATTTT

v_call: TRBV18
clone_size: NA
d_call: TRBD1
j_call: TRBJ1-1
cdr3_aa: CASSRPQWDRGSFF
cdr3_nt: TGTGCCAGCTCACGACCGCAATGGGACAGGGGTTCTTTCTTT